The source of this T cell receptor beta chain is a study of T cells in tuberculosis. About the research overall: Sequenced TCRs come from CD1B-GMM tetramer-binding T cells. Study-wide results and caveats: GEM motif frequencies gave 55% to 75% accuracy; the GMM repertoire gave almost 90%. Smaller alpha distances in active tuberculosis partly reflected shorter CDR3-alpha lengths. Active tuberculosis TCR-alpha repertoires lay closer to GMM-specific TCRs than IGRA-negative controls, suggesting clonal expansion.

This CDR3 region has 17 residues. Germline CDR1 and CDR2: MNHNS and SASEGT. The V end was cut by 2 bases, the J end by 5 bases, with 19 bases between. Measured with immunoSEQ multiplex PCR; TCRdb has only the in-frame clones, and not every one. The sample yields tens of thousands of clones, about 95% seen once. A word on this clone: What it binds is unknown.

The chain has TRBV6-1 and TRBJ1-5; the D gene is possibly TRBD1 (5 bases). This clonotype was sampled from a donor aged 10-29 years with latent tuberculosis or without tuberculosis infection. Sequences were obtained from PBMCs. The CDR3 loop reads CASSESWGREGHQPQHF. The CDR3, as DNA: TGTGCCAGCAGTGAATCTTGGGGCAGGGAGGGTCATCAGCCCCAGCATTTT.